This T cell receptor (beta chain) was recovered during a study of neurological immune-mediated disorders. Points from the study as a whole: The level of TCR clonal expansion was highest in patients with HTLV-1-associated myelopathy and lowest in multiple sclerosis, where it fell below the level seen in healthy controls.

The study drew its healthy controls from blood bank volunteers in Maryland, USA. The unsorted libraries had their origin in 2 million PBMCs stored at -80 C. This clonotype was counted many times. Its antigen is as yet unknown. By 5'RACE with 10-nucleotide random UMIs, the cDNA was made. TCRdb re-analysed the 5' RACE reads in MiXCR, keeping a single row per CDR3 protein. The data show fewer than 30,000 distinct CDR3 sequences, about 6.7% seen once. Germline V lookup: CDR1 DFQATT, CDR2 SNEGSKA (reference sequence). The CDR3 is 13 residues long. The junction had 9 bases not matched to a gene; V was cut back by 7 bases and J by 6 bases.

The TCR comes from a woman in her forties in good health. This sequence joins TRBV20-1 and TRBJ2-1; 7 positions agree with TRBD2. The sample taken for sequencing was PBMCs. The CDR3 loop reads CSGGEGTGNEQFF. The CDR3, as DNA: TGCAGTGGAGGGGAGGGGACGGGCAATGAGCAGTTCTTC.